The 8 T cell receptor beta chains in this list originate from one sample, sequenced in a study of CD8+CD57+ T cells in acquired aplastic anemia. Genomic DNA provided the template from which TCR beta VDJ and CDR3 profiles were obtained. MiXCR, applied by TCRdb to the reads, yields one record per CDR3 protein. The table includes hundreds of thousands of distinct CDR3 sequences, 25% to 40% detected once. Only patients with CD8+CD57+ cell expansion on flow cytometry were chosen for sequencing. Sequenced material: sorted CD4+, CD8+, or CD8+CD57+ T cells (not recorded which) from PBMCs. These receptors were taken from a human donor with aplastic anemia.

The chain uses TRBV25-1 and TRBJ1-2; D gene uncertain. Germline V gene lookup returns CDR1 MGHDK and CDR2 SYGVNS. The V end was cut by 6 bases, the J end by 4 bases, with 24 bases between. The CDR3 has 17 amino acids. CDR3 DNA: TGTGCCAGCAGCTCACAAGGGTCCTCTGGGGTAGGCTATGGCTACACCTTC. This codes for CASSSQGSSGVGYGYTF.

In its sample, this clonotype was seen many times. DNA of the CDR3: TGTGCCAGTAGATCGTCTGCCAACGACGAGCAGTACTTC. It yields the protein CASRSSANDEQYF. The chain uses TRBV19 and TRBJ2-7; D not certain. The CDR3 extends over 13 amino acids. V lost 6 bases and J 5 bases, leaving 14 bases between the germline ends. Germline V CDR1 and CDR2: LNHDA, SQIVND (reference sequence).

This clonotype was counted between two and nine times. The chain carries TRBV20-1 and TRBJ1-2; D may be TRBD1 (5 bases). The germline V gene has CDR1 DFQATT and CDR2 SNEGSKA (reference sequence). The CDR3 is 14 residues long. The germline V and J ends were trimmed by 6 bases and 0 bases, with 14 bases remaining between them. The CDR3 nucleotides are TGCAGTGCGGCTGGAGGGGCTACTAACTATGGCTACACCTTC. Its protein is CSAAGGATNYGYTF.

The genes are TRBV13 and TRBJ1-3, with 9 bases lining up with TRBD1. The germline CDR1 and CDR2 sequences are PRHDT and FYEKMQ (reference sequence). This CDR3 spans 18 amino acids. V lost 5 bases and J lost 7; bases outside the gene matches: 18. The CDR3 DNA is TGTGCCAGCAGCCAAGAATTTTTAGGGACAGGGTCCCTGAACACCATATATTTT. Protein product: CASSQEFLGTGSLNTIYF.

This clonotype has ten or more counts. V gene TRBV2 combines with J gene TRBJ1-1; 8 nucleotides line up with TRBD1. Trimming at V came to 6 bases and at J to 11 bases, leaving 8 bases not matched to a gene. The CDR3 consists of 12 residues. Looked up from germline, CDR1 is SNHLY and CDR2 is FYNNEI. CDR3 in DNA: TGTGCCAGCAGCCCGACAGGGGTGAATGCTTTCTTT. Encoded protein: CASSPTGVNAFF.

This clonotype was counted a few times. Written as DNA, the CDR3 is TGTGCCAGCAGCTTCAAGATCGGACAGCCAGGTCTAGGGAACACTGAAGCTTTCTTT. Amino acid sequence: CASSFKIGQPGLGNTEAFF. This chain uses TRBV11-2 with TRBJ1-1; perhaps TRBD1 as D (6 bases). Trimming pared 3 bases from V and 1 base from J, leaving 24 bases between. CDR1 and CDR2 (germline): SGHAT, FQNNGV. The CDR3 extends over 19 amino acids.

The CDR3 sequence is CASRTNRGKDTEAFF. For the CDR3, the DNA is TGTGCCAGTAGAACGAACAGGGGTAAGGACACTGAAGCTTTCTTT. The chain is built from TRBV19 and TRBJ1-1, with 7 positions matching TRBD1. This CDR3 has 15 residues. J was trimmed by 3 bases and V by 6 bases; bases with no gene match: 10. Germline values: CDR1 LNHDA, CDR2 SQIVND (reference sequence).

This clonotype was observed at least ten times. The chain carries TRBV20-1 and TRBJ1-3; D is unresolved. The CDR3 has 11 amino acids. V was trimmed by 6 bases and J by 0 bases, leaving 3 bases between them. CDR1 and CDR2 from the germline V gene are DFQATT and SNEGSKA (reference sequence). The CDR3: CSAYSGNTIYF. In nucleotides, the CDR3 is TGCAGTGCGTACTCTGGAAACACCATATATTTT.